This entry concerns a single TCR beta chain. The data belong to a study of T cell changes during pregnancy in multiple sclerosis. The table came from immunoSEQ multiplex PCR; TCRdb's copy has only in-frame clones and leaves some out. The repertoire holds 70,000 to 100,000 clones, with 90% to 95% as singletons. The CDR3 consists of 13 residues. The V end was cut by 7 bases, the J end by 6 bases, with 12 bases between. Germline V gene sequence: CDR1 SGHTA, CDR2 FQGTGA. The chain has TRBV7-3 and TRBJ2-2; D is ambiguous. The material sequenced was peripheral blood, taken in the first trimester of pregnancy. This TCR was sampled from a female donor with multiple sclerosis, enrolled in a pregnancy study. The CDR3 nucleotides read TGTGCCAGCACCGCGACTCCGGCCGGGGAGCTGTTTTTT. Translating gives CASTATPAGELFF.